The 14 T cell receptor beta chains below were found in one sample sequenced in a study of beta chain features in type 1 diabetes. Notes on the study in general: Across all four CD4+ subsets, people with type 1 diabetes showed modestly shorter TCRB CDR3s.

Expressed TCRB transcripts were sequenced, since all the RNA that had been isolated was reverse transcribed. Method: immunoSEQ multiplex PCR; TCRdb's copy keeps in-frame clones and lacks some. The sample has 300,000 to 350,000 clones; about 14% are singletons. What these receptors recognize is not known. Sequencing was performed on naive CD4+ T cells from blood. These receptors were taken from a woman aged 18-35 years with type 1 diabetes.

This clone was picked up a small number of times. The chain is built from TRBV28 and TRBJ2-1; 12 bases fit TRBD2. V was clipped by 4 bases and J by 8 bases; unmatched bases: 12. The CDR3 consists of 17 residues. In germline, CDR1 is MDHEN, CDR2 SYDVKM. CDR3 loop: CASSSPTSGRFKDEQFF. CDR3 sequence (DNA): TGTGCCAGCAGTTCCCCGACTAGCGGGAGATTTAAGGATGAGCAGTTCTTC.

The rearrangement joins TRBV18 to TRBJ2-7, with D possibly TRBD2 on 5 matching bases. V dropped 0 bases and J dropped 1 base, with 7 bases sitting between them. CDR3 length: 14 amino acids. The germline CDR1 and CDR2 sequences are KGHSH and LQKENI. The CDR3: CASSPPGESYEQYV. Here the CDR3 DNA reads TGTGCCAGCTCACCACCCGGGGAGTCCTACGAGCAGTACGTC.

This rearrangement joins TRBV5-4 to TRBJ1-2; 9 bases align to TRBD1. This CDR3 spans 15 amino acids. Per the germline V gene, CDR1 is SGHNT and CDR2 is YYREEE (reference sequence). J was trimmed by 2 bases and V by 4 bases; bases with no gene match: 6. CDR3 DNA sequence: TGTGCCAGCAGCCCCAGACAGGGGGGCAACTATGGCTACACCTTC. Protein: CASSPRQGGNYGYTF.

CDR3: CASSPGTGGNEQFF. CDR3 nucleotides: TGTGCCAGCAGCCCCGGGACAGGGGGTAATGAGCAGTTCTTC. The chain recombines TRBV6-5 with TRBJ2-1, with TRBD1 matching over 11 bases. The CDR3 has 14 amino acids. Trimming took 6 bases from V and 7 from J; bases not matched to a gene: 5. The germline gives CDR1 MNHEY, CDR2 SVGAGI.

The rearrangement links TRBV30 to TRBJ1-1; TRBD1 is a possible D gene (6 bases). CDR1 and CDR2 from the germline V gene are GTSNPN and SVGIG (reference sequence). This CDR3 is 13 amino acids long. V was clipped by 5 bases and J by 3 bases, with 13 bases between them. The CDR3 DNA follows: TGTGCCTGGGGGGGCACCGGGGACACTGAAGCTTTCTTT. Translation gives CAWGGTGDTEAFF.

This clone showed up just a few times. The chain joins TRBV12-5 to TRBJ1-1; 12 nucleotides line up with TRBD1. The germline V gene encodes CDR1 LGHNT and CDR2 FRNRAP. The CDR3 covers 13 residues. The V gene end was trimmed by 7 bases and the J gene end by 4 bases; junction bases not matched to a gene: 1. The DNA of the CDR3 is TGTGCTAGTGTGGGACAGGGGGCCACTGAAGCTTTCTTT. Translation: CASVGQGATEAFF.

The chain has TRBV19 and TRBJ2-7; 11 bases map to TRBD2. The germline CDR1 and CDR2 sequences are LNHDA and SQIVND (reference sequence). The CDR3 is made up of 16 amino acids. The V and J ends lost 6 bases and 6 bases, in that order; junction bases with no gene match: 13. The CDR3 DNA sequence: TGTGCCAGTAGAGACAGAACCGGACTAGCGGGCGGCGAGCAGTACTTC. Translating it yields CASRDRTGLAGGEQYF.

This chain connects TRBV6-5 to TRBJ2-3; weak D call: TRBD2 (5 bases). The CDR3 is made up of 13 amino acids. Trimming left V 7 bases short and J 2 bases short, with 10 bases between. CDR1 is MNHEY, CDR2 SVGAGI, per germline. Here the CDR3 DNA reads TGTGCCAGCATGGAGCGGATCACAGATACGCAGTATTTT. Its translation is CASMERITDTQYF.

This clone appeared a few times. J is TRBJ2-3 and V is TRBV2, with TRBD2 identical over 13 bases. CDR1 and CDR2 from the germline V gene are SNHLY and FYNNEI. This CDR3 comprises 13 residues. Trimming at V came to 11 bases and at J to 5 bases, leaving 4 bases not matched to a gene. As DNA, the CDR3 is TGTGCCGGACTAGCGGGAGTTGGAGATACGCAGTATTTT. This gives the protein CAGLAGVGDTQYF.

This clone appeared a few times. The V gene is TRBV19, the J gene TRBJ2-5; D gene uncertain. Germline V lookup: CDR1 LNHDA, CDR2 SQIVND (reference sequence). Trimming cost V 6 bases and J 1 base, with 9 bases left between them. The CDR3 loop spans 13 amino acids. Here the CDR3 reads CASRSRFQETQYF. CDR3 nucleotide sequence: TGTGCCAGTAGATCCAGGTTCCAAGAGACCCAGTACTTC.

The chain has TRBV5-4 and TRBJ2-7; 8 bases match TRBD1. Germline-derived CDR1 and CDR2 are SGHNT and YYREEE (reference sequence). The CDR3 totals 14 residues. The V segment lost 3 bases and the J segment 5 bases; nucleotides outside the gene matches: 7. The CDR3: CASSSRTGSNEQYF. CDR3 DNA: TGTGCCAGCAGCTCCCGGACAGGGAGCAACGAGCAGTACTTC.

This clone was recorded a few times. The genes are TRBV7-6 and TRBJ2-3; D not resolved. V lost 3 bases and J 3 bases, leaving 4 bases between the germline ends. Germline V gene data show CDR1 as SGHVS and CDR2 as FNYEAQ. There are 12 residues in the CDR3. This CDR3 is CASSLRTDTQYF. Here the CDR3 DNA reads TGTGCCAGCAGCTTGAGGACAGATACGCAGTATTTT.

The table lists this clone with a count of one. The J gene is TRBJ1-1, the V gene TRBV6-6; D possibly corresponds to TRBD1 (6 bases). This CDR3 has 15 residues. Germline-derived CDR1 and CDR2 are MNHNY and SVGAGI (reference sequence). The V end lost 6 bases, the J end lost 1 base, and 15 bases lay between the germline ends. In DNA, the CDR3 is TGTGCCAGCAGCAGACCGGGACATTCGAACACTGAAGCTTTCTTT. This codes for CASSRPGHSNTEAFF.

The chain carries TRBV4-3 and TRBJ2-1; D is perhaps TRBD2 (5 bases). V was clipped by 4 bases and J by 0 bases, with 13 bases between them. This CDR3 spans 16 amino acids. Germline V gene data show CDR1 as LGHNA and CDR2 as YSLEER. CDR3 nucleotide sequence: TGCGCCAGCAGCCGCGGTGGTGCGGGCTCCTACAATGAGCAGTTCTTC. Protein sequence: CASSRGGAGSYNEQFF.